This T cell receptor beta chain derives from a study of CD8 T cells in Susac syndrome. RNA totalling roughly 0.45 to 1 ug underwent reverse transcription with random hexamers. The amplification used immunoSEQ multiplex PCR on TCR beta CDR3; it spanned 54 Vbeta and 13 Jbeta. From the immunoSEQ multiplex PCR reads, TCRdb called clonotypes with MiXCR, one entry per CDR3 protein. The sample yields around 79,000 distinct CDR3 sequences, roughly 95% seen once. From blood CD8+ and CD4+ T cells, the TCR beta chain was sequenced. Fulfillment of recently defined diagnostic criteria for definite or probable disease was shown by the patients with Susac syndrome. TEMRA cells were enriched by FACS, and CD4+ and CD8+ T cells were negatively isolated. This CDR3 is 12 amino acids long. Germline CDR1 and CDR2: MNHEY and SVGEGT. Trimming shortened V by 5 bases and J by 6 bases, and 8 bases separated the two germline ends.

Sequenced material: CD8+ T cells from PBMCs. V usage is TRBV6-2 or TRBV6-3 and J usage is TRBJ1-5; D is ambiguous. The source is a human donor with Susac syndrome. As DNA, the CDR3 is TGTGCCAGCAGTCCCCCCTCTCAGCCCCAGCATTTT. It yields the protein CASSPPSQPQHF.